The clone carrying this TCR beta chain was seen at least ten times. Its antigen remains unidentified. cDNA libraries for TCR alpha and TCR beta, carrying sample barcodes and UMIs, came from 5'RACE with constant-segment primers. TCRdb recomputed calls from the 5' RACE reads with MiXCR, one row per CDR3 protein. The table includes over 10,000 distinct CDR3 sequences, approximately 12% detected once. This CDR3 has 15 residues. Looked up from germline, CDR1 is MNHEY and CDR2 is SMNVEV (reference sequence). Deletions cut 1 base from V and 5 bases from J, with 12 bases between. The data belong to a study of T-cell memory formation after mild COVID-19. Study-wide findings and caveats: Clones shrinking from day 15 to 85 showed even CD4/CD8 mixes; later expanders tilted CD4+.

This clonotype was obtained from an adult woman who had mild COVID-19 (a few samples of this study predate the infection). Cell type and time point are not known. The chain uses TRBV27 and TRBJ2-1; D perhaps matches TRBD2 (6 bases). Sequenced input: PBMCs or a T cell subset sorted from them (not recorded which). The CDR3 sequence: CASSLWGGIDNEQFF. CDR3 coding DNA: TGTGCCAGCAGTTTATGGGGCGGGATTGACAATGAGCAGTTCTTC.